This is a list of T cell receptor beta chains from one sample in a study of T-cell memory formation after mild COVID-19. One entry per CDR3 protein results from TCRdb running MiXCR on the 5' RACE reads. The sample lists 250,000 to 300,000 distinct CDR3 sequences; about a sixth were seen once. Sequencing was done on a sample of PBMCs or a T cell subset sorted from them (not recorded which). The receptors come from a man between 18 and 29 years old who had mild COVID-19 (a few samples of this study predate the infection). Cell type and time point are not known. CDR3s leave out the opening cysteine and the closing phenylalanine or tryptophan. Fields, in order: V gene, D gene, J gene, CDR3 protein. A D gene is named only where the DNA matches it firmly.

V gene: TRBV5-4
D gene: TRBD2
J gene: TRBJ2-2
CDR3 protein: ASSLPGLAGLSGELF

V gene: TRBV12-3/TRBV12-4
D gene: TRBD2
J gene: TRBJ2-5
CDR3 protein: ASSLAVIAGGRETQY

V gene: TRBV7-2
D gene: .
J gene: TRBJ2-1
CDR3 protein: ASSQAYTVYNEQF

V gene: TRBV5-1
D gene: .
J gene: TRBJ2-2
CDR3 protein: ASGVPGELF

V gene: TRBV6-2/TRBV6-3
D gene: .
J gene: TRBJ2-4
CDR3 protein: ASSTKGQGLGGNIQY

V gene: TRBV20-1
D gene: .
J gene: TRBJ1-1
CDR3 protein: SAPNQGHTEAF

V gene: TRBV4-2
D gene: .
J gene: TRBJ2-1
CDR3 protein: ASSPGRMGGADNEQF

V gene: TRBV7-9
D gene: .
J gene: TRBJ1-1
CDR3 protein: ASSSGQWNTEAF

V gene: TRBV24-1
D gene: .
J gene: TRBJ2-3
CDR3 protein: ATSETTGGRRDTQY

V gene: TRBV7-2
D gene: TRBD2
J gene: TRBJ2-3
CDR3 protein: ASSLGLAGGVDTQY

V gene: TRBV3-1
D gene: .
J gene: TRBJ1-1
CDR3 protein: ASSWTLMNTEAF

V gene: TRBV5-6
D gene: .
J gene: TRBJ2-3
CDR3 protein: ASTNKAVSTDTQY

V gene: TRBV23-1
D gene: .
J gene: TRBJ2-1
CDR3 protein: ARTPRESYNEQF

V gene: TRBV6-2/TRBV6-3
D gene: TRBD2
J gene: TRBJ2-3
CDR3 protein: ASSYAASGVASTDTQY

V gene: TRBV7-2
D gene: .
J gene: TRBJ1-1
CDR3 protein: ASRRGDRTEAF

V gene: TRBV19
D gene: .
J gene: TRBJ1-5
CDR3 protein: ASSPAAGQPQH

V gene: TRBV27
D gene: TRBD1
J gene: TRBJ1-1
CDR3 protein: ASSPRQGMISEAF

V gene: TRBV7-9
D gene: TRBD1
J gene: TRBJ1-5
CDR3 protein: ASSSPGTGSQPQH

V gene: TRBV12-3/TRBV12-4
D gene: TRBD1
J gene: TRBJ2-3
CDR3 protein: ASRGTGTTDTQY

V gene: TRBV4-2
D gene: TRBD2
J gene: TRBJ2-3
CDR3 protein: ASSQESGLAGGTDTQY

V gene: TRBV20-1
D gene: .
J gene: TRBJ2-5
CDR3 protein: SAGIGQETQY

V gene: TRBV5-6
D gene: .
J gene: TRBJ2-2
CDR3 protein: ASSFRGLGELF

V gene: TRBV3-1
D gene: .
J gene: TRBJ1-2
CDR3 protein: ASSQDWRGSYT

V gene: TRBV4-2
D gene: .
J gene: TRBJ2-5
CDR3 protein: ASSQGRGAGETQY

V gene: TRBV7-2
D gene: .
J gene: TRBJ2-7
CDR3 protein: ASSPGRESSYEQY

V gene: TRBV7-9
D gene: .
J gene: TRBJ2-2
CDR3 protein: ASSSTELETGVQWGELF

V gene: TRBV5-1
D gene: .
J gene: TRBJ2-2
CDR3 protein: ASSMGGITGELF

V gene: TRBV6-6
D gene: .
J gene: TRBJ1-1
CDR3 protein: ASRVVNTEAF

V gene: TRBV5-1
D gene: .
J gene: TRBJ1-1
CDR3 protein: ASSYGGVNTEAF

V gene: TRBV19
D gene: .
J gene: TRBJ1-5
CDR3 protein: ASSIRGSSQPQH

V gene: TRBV20-1
D gene: .
J gene: TRBJ2-5
CDR3 protein: SARVEDLVETQY

V gene: TRBV7-9
D gene: .
J gene: TRBJ1-1
CDR3 protein: ASRPTVPATEAF

V gene: TRBV6-2/TRBV6-3
D gene: .
J gene: TRBJ2-5
CDR3 protein: ASSDSQETQY

V gene: TRBV11-3
D gene: .
J gene: TRBJ1-3
CDR3 protein: ASSRRPGNTIY

V gene: TRBV6-2/TRBV6-3
D gene: TRBD1
J gene: TRBJ2-1
CDR3 protein: ASSLAGQGHEQF

V gene: TRBV5-1
D gene: TRBD1
J gene: TRBJ1-2
CDR3 protein: ASSPYGTGDPSGYT

V gene: TRBV27
D gene: .
J gene: TRBJ2-3
CDR3 protein: ASSTGQSDTQY

V gene: TRBV5-4
D gene: TRBD1
J gene: TRBJ2-4
CDR3 protein: ASSSGQGVTKNIQY

V gene: TRBV4-2
D gene: TRBD2
J gene: TRBJ2-3
CDR3 protein: ASSQDLATSGTDTQY

V gene: TRBV29-1
D gene: .
J gene: TRBJ2-2
CDR3 protein: SVTNSGELF

V gene: TRBV5-6
D gene: .
J gene: TRBJ1-2
CDR3 protein: ASSIRDYGYT

V gene: TRBV3-1
D gene: .
J gene: TRBJ1-5
CDR3 protein: ASSQDSFNQPQH

V gene: TRBV18
D gene: TRBD2
J gene: TRBJ2-3
CDR3 protein: ASLFYAGGQDTQY